Here is one T cell receptor beta chain with its context. This sample was taken from a study of OX40 agonist ivuxolimab in advanced cancers. Across the whole study: Averaging 60 years in age, with a range of roughly 20 to 79, the cohort was approximately 83% male.

Exclusion applied to patients with autoimmune disease history or systemic immunosuppression. Germline-derived CDR1 and CDR2 are MDHEN and SYDVKM. V lost 5 bases and J lost 2, with 12 bases in between. CDR3 length equals 14 residues. The assay was immunoSEQ multiplex PCR, and TCRdb's table has in-frame clones only and misses some. The sample lists 60,000 to 85,000 clones; 90% were seen once. The chain recombines TRBV28 with TRBJ1-2; D possibly corresponds to TRBD1 (6 bases). Sequenced material: CD4+ or CD8+ T cells sorted from blood, taken in a trial of the OX40 agonist ivuxolimab. The clonotype comes from an adult with an advanced solid tumor such as melanoma, head and neck, liver or kidney cancer. The CDR3 sequence: CASSPSQGNYGYTF. The DNA for the CDR3 is TGTGCCAGCAGTCCATCCCAGGGGAACTATGGCTACACCTTC.